The 13 T cell receptor beta chains below come from one sample, sequenced in a study of beta chain features in type 1 diabetes. Reverse transcription of all isolated RNA meant that expressed TCRB transcripts were sequenced. Only in-frame clones appear in the TCRdb table, and some are missing; sequencing was by immunoSEQ multiplex PCR. The table lists some 360,000 clones, about 18% of them singletons. Sequenced: naive CD4+ T cells from blood. The receptors were gathered from a woman younger than 35 in good health.

This clone was seen a few times. J is TRBJ2-1 and V is TRBV11-1; perhaps TRBD1 as D (6 bases). Germline V gene data show CDR1 as SGHAT and CDR2 as FQDESV (reference sequence). Trimming pared 5 bases from V and 2 bases from J, leaving 13 bases between. The CDR3 spans 15 residues. The CDR3 DNA sequence: TGTGCCAGCAGCCCGTGGACAGCGACCTACAATGAGCAGTTCTTC. It codes for CASSPWTATYNEQFF.

The rearrangement joins TRBV7-2 to TRBJ2-7; D not certain. Germline assignment: CDR1 SGHTA and CDR2 FQGNSA. Trimming stripped 2 bases from V and 6 bases from J, with 14 bases between. This CDR3 has 14 amino acids. The CDR3 reads CASSLTGPPSEQYF. In nucleotides, the CDR3 is TGTGCCAGCAGCTTAACGGGTCCTCCCTCCGAGCAGTACTTC.

The rearrangement links TRBV5-4 to TRBJ1-1; D perhaps matches TRBD1 (6 bases). CDR3 length equals 15 residues. V lost 0 bases to trimming and J lost 0 bases, with 9 bases between them. Germline assignment: CDR1 SGHNT and CDR2 YYREEE (reference sequence). The DNA for the CDR3 is TGTGCCAGCAGCTTGGCGGGGACAATGAACACTGAAGCTTTCTTT. Translating gives CASSLAGTMNTEAFF.

The gene calls are TRBV30 and TRBJ2-7, with D perhaps matching TRBD1 (5 bases). The germline CDR1 and CDR2 sequences are GTSNPN and SVGIG (reference sequence). V dropped 3 bases and J dropped 3 bases, with 15 bases sitting between them. There are 14 residues in the CDR3. CDR3 nucleotides: TGTGCCTGGAGCGCACTTGACAGCCTCTACGAGCAGTACTTC. Residues: CAWSALDSLYEQYF. Full variable domain (rest looked up from reference TRBV30 and TRBJ2-7): SQTIHQWPATLVQPVGSPLSLECTVEGTSNPNLYWYRQAAGRGLQLLFYSVGIGQISSEVPQNLSASRPQDRQFILSSKKLLLSDSGFYLCAWSALDSLYEQYFGPGTRLTVT.

This chain joins TRBV11-2 and TRBJ2-1, with D maybe TRBD2 (6 bases). Germline V lookup: CDR1 SGHAT, CDR2 FQNNGV. Trimming left V 1 base short and J 3 bases short, with 16 bases between. The CDR3 sequence is 17 residues long. CDR3 amino acids: CASSLGGSGVYYNEQFF. The CDR3 DNA is TGTGCCAGCAGCTTAGGGGGGTCGGGAGTGTACTACAATGAGCAGTTCTTC.

This clone was counted only a few times. The chain joins TRBV5-4 to TRBJ2-1, with 12 positions matching TRBD1. Germline-derived CDR1 and CDR2 are SGHNT and YYREEE (reference sequence). The CDR3 runs to 16 residues. V trimming: 3 bases; J trimming: 6 bases; junction bases outside the gene matches: 7. This chain's CDR3 is CASSSPGQGAINEQFF. The DNA of the CDR3 is TGTGCCAGCAGCTCTCCGGGACAGGGGGCGATCAATGAGCAGTTCTTC.

The sample holds a few counts of this clone. V gene TRBV7-9 combines with J gene TRBJ1-1; D might be TRBD1 (5 bases). Germline CDR1 SEHNR, CDR2 FQNEAQ (reference sequence). The CDR3 spans 16 residues. V was cut by 5 bases and J by 1 base, with 17 bases left in between. CDR3 in amino acids: CASSPGHPGGNTEAFF. CDR3 DNA sequence: TGTGCCAGCAGCCCCGGACACCCCGGGGGGAACACTGAAGCTTTCTTT.

This rearrangement joins TRBV4-3 to TRBJ2-5; weak D call: TRBD1 (5 bases). Deletions cut 4 bases from V and 1 base from J, with 16 bases between. This CDR3 is built from 16 residues. Germline V gives CDR1 LGHNA, CDR2 YSLEER. CDR3 bases: TGCGCCAGCAGCCCTGGAGTCGGCAGGGCCCAAGAGACCCAGTACTTC. It encodes CASSPGVGRAQETQYF.

The gene calls are TRBV30 and TRBJ1-5; 7 bases line up with TRBD1. Germline assignment: CDR1 GTSNPN and CDR2 SVGIG (reference sequence). With V trimmed by 8 bases and J by 3 bases, 7 bases remained unmatched. This CDR3 has 13 amino acids. Here the CDR3 reads CATSQGHNQPQHF. In DNA, the CDR3 is TGTGCCACCTCACAGGGGCACAATCAGCCCCAGCATTTT. The variable domain in full, completed from reference TRBV30 and TRBJ1-5, reads SQTIHQWPATLVQPVGSPLSLECTVEGTSNPNLYWYRQAAGRGLQLLFYSVGIGQISSEVPQNLSASRPQDRQFILSSKKLLLSDSGFYLCATSQGHNQPQHFGDGTRLSIL.

The sample holds a few counts of this clone. The J gene is TRBJ1-1, the V gene TRBV27; 9 positions agree with TRBD1. The CDR3 is 15 amino acids. V was pared by 6 bases and J by 0 bases, with 5 bases of the junction left unmatched. The germline gives CDR1 MNHEY, CDR2 SMNVEV (reference sequence). The CDR3, as DNA: TGTGCCAGCAGACAGGGGGCCGTCATGAACACTGAAGCTTTCTTT. Protein sequence: CASRQGAVMNTEAFF.

The genes are TRBV29-1 and TRBJ2-7, with 7 bases that match TRBD2. The CDR3 is made up of 12 amino acids. CDR1 is SQVTM, CDR2 ANQGSEA, per germline. J was trimmed by 4 bases and V by 3 bases; bases with no gene match: 3. The CDR3 nucleotides are TGCAGCGTTGACGCGGGAGCATACGAGCAGTACTTC. It encodes CSVDAGAYEQYF.

The V call is TRBV4-1, the J call TRBJ2-5; possibly TRBD1 for D (6 bases). This CDR3 is built from 13 residues. V lost 3 bases, J lost 4 bases, and 9 bases lay in between. Germline CDR1 MGHRA, CDR2 YSYEKL. This CDR3 reads CASSQGHRETQYF. As DNA, the CDR3 is TGCGCCAGCAGCCAGGGACACCGAGAGACCCAGTACTTC.

A note on this clone: One end of the junction fails to match germline, which may point to a read error. This CDR3 reads CASSSDRILVF. In DNA form, the CDR3 reads TGTGCCAGCAGTTCCGACAGGATTCTAGTTTTT. The chain combines TRBV2 with TRBJ2-3; a weak D match, TRBD1 (6 bases). Germline-derived CDR1 and CDR2 are SNHLY and FYNNEI. CDR3 length: 11 residues.